The text below deals with one TCR beta chain. Its antigen remains unknown. Relying on iRepertoire HTBI primers and Arm-PCR of CDR3 regions, the team built TCR beta libraries. TCRdb redid the calling of the multiplex PCR reads with MiXCR, one entry per CDR3 protein. The sample holds roughly 300,000 distinct CDR3 sequences, 20% seen once. The data were obtained in a study of regulatory T cells in long-lasting Graves disease. Study in general: Graves' disease counted as persistent after over 5 years of antithyroid drugs with positive TSH receptor antibodies. Findings and limits, study-wide: There was favoring of TRBV28, TRBJ1-2 and TRBJ2-5 in persistent disease.

The length of the CDR3 is 16 residues. Unmatched junction bases numbered 1, after V lost 1 base and J lost 1 base. The germline CDR1 and CDR2 sequences are SGHTA and FQGNSA. Indicated time point: persistent/refractory GD, antithyroid drugs over 5 years with positive TRAb. Isolated PBMC RNA provided the starting material for the TCR library. The starting material was peripheral blood mononuclear cells (PBMCs), obtained when the disease was refractory, from a patient treated with antithyroid drugs. The receptor was derived from a female donor with Graves disease. The V and J genes are TRBV7-2 and TRBJ2-1, with 10 bases that match TRBD1. CDR3: CASSLGGQGSYNEQFF. CDR3 DNA sequence: TGTGCCAGCAGCTTAGGGGGACAGGGGTCCTACAATGAGCAGTTCTTC.